These 19 T cell receptor beta chains came from one sample sequenced in a study of identical twins. From the 5' RACE reads, TCRdb called clonotypes with MiXCR, one entry per CDR3 protein. The profile shows just under 550,000 distinct CDR3 sequences, around 15% of them singletons. This same sample was also part of a study on yellow fever vaccine responses in identical twins.

The sample was CD4+ T cells sorted from blood. The receptors originated from a woman between 18 and 29 years old in good health.

The sample holds a few counts of this clonotype. The chain is built from TRBV7-9 and TRBJ2-3, with TRBD2 matching over 9 bases. CDR3 length equals 16 residues. The junction had 5 bases not matched to a gene; V was cut back by 2 bases and J by 2 bases. Germline assignment: CDR1 SEHNR and CDR2 FQNEAQ (reference sequence). The DNA for the CDR3 is TGTGCCAGCAGCTTACCCGCGGGGGGGAACACAGATACGCAGTATTTT. Amino acids: CASSLPAGGNTDTQYF.

This clonotype turned up a few times. The chain couples TRBV6-2 or TRBV6-3 to TRBJ2-1, with D possibly being TRBD2 (6 bases). The CDR3 is 16 amino acids. Looked up from germline, CDR1 is MNHEY and CDR2 is SVGEGT. Deletions cut 2 bases from V and 7 bases from J, with 18 bases between. The CDR3 loop is CASSYIRGLPTNEQFF. The CDR3 DNA follows: TGTGCCAGCAGTTACATCCGGGGACTCCCCACGAATGAGCAGTTCTTC.

This clonotype was seen a few times. The chain recombines TRBV5-1 with TRBJ2-3; 8 bases line up with TRBD2. Germline CDR1 is SGHRS and CDR2 is YFSETQ. Trimming took 1 base from V and 0 from J; bases not matched to a gene: 4. The length of the CDR3 is 16 residues. The CDR3 nucleotides read TGCGCCAGCAGCTTGCGGGGGGGGATTAGCACAGATACGCAGTATTTT. It specifies CASSLRGGISTDTQYF.

This clonotype occurred a few times. The chain couples TRBV20-1 to TRBJ2-5; maybe TRBD2 (7 bases). The V end was cut by 5 bases, the J end by 2 bases, with 18 bases between. This CDR3 spans 15 amino acids. The germline V gene encodes CDR1 DFQATT and CDR2 SNEGSKA (reference sequence). The CDR3 region has the DNA TGCAGTGCTCCAAACCGGCGGGGGCTACAAGAGACCCAGTACTTC. This encodes CSAPNRRGLQETQYF.

The V call is TRBV29-1, the J call TRBJ2-3, with D perhaps being TRBD1 or TRBD2 (6 bases each). This CDR3 region has 13 residues. V was cut by 4 bases and J by 2 bases, with 10 bases left in between. CDR1 is SQVTM and CDR2 is ANQGSEA in the germline V gene. The CDR3 DNA is TGCAGCGTTGCAGGGGACTCCACAGATACGCAGTATTTT. Amino acid sequence: CSVAGDSTDTQYF.

This clonotype appeared a few times. The V call is TRBV9, the J call TRBJ2-5, with D maybe TRBD1 (6 bases). V was shortened by 4 bases and J by 1 base, with 14 bases between the two germline ends. This CDR3 has 15 residues. CDR1 SGDLS and CDR2 YYNGEE come from the germline V gene. The CDR3 region is CASSPRTATQETQYF. For the CDR3, the DNA is TGTGCCAGCAGCCCCCGGACAGCCACCCAAGAGACCCAGTACTTC.

The chain combines TRBV6-2 or TRBV6-3 with TRBJ2-5; 10 bases are shared with TRBD2. The CDR3 runs 18 residues. Germline V CDR1 and CDR2: MNHEY, SVGEGT. The V gene end was trimmed by 6 bases and the J gene end by 1 base; junction bases not matched to a gene: 14. The CDR3 nucleotides read TGTGCCAGCAGCCCCGGGACTAGCGTCGTCGGTGCCCAAGAGACCCAGTACTTC. Protein: CASSPGTSVVGAQETQYF.

This clonotype was detected only a few times. The rearrangement joins TRBV5-1 to TRBJ1-2; D might be TRBD1 (5 bases). Germline values: CDR1 SGHRS, CDR2 YFSETQ. This CDR3 has 15 amino acids. The germline V and J ends were trimmed by 0 bases and 3 bases, with 12 bases remaining between them. CDR3 amino acids: CASSLATGRDYGYTF. The DNA of the CDR3 is TGCGCCAGCAGCTTGGCGACGGGGCGAGACTATGGCTACACCTTC. Together with reference TRBV5-1 and TRBJ1-2, the CDR3 gives the full variable domain: KAGVTQTPRYLIKTRGQQVTLSCSPISGHRSVSWYQQTPGQGLQFLFEYFSETQRNKGNFPGRFSGRQFSNSRSEMNVSTLELGDSALYLCASSLATGRDYGYTFGSGTRLTVV.

This clonotype was recorded many times. The V call is TRBV12-3 or TRBV12-4, the J call TRBJ2-5, with 7 bases fitting TRBD2. V gave up 2 bases and J gave up 6 bases; unmatched junction bases: 9. This CDR3 is 15 amino acids long. The CDR3 sequence: CASSLNTGLKQTQYF. The CDR3, as DNA: TGTGCCAGCAGTTTAAACACGGGACTAAAGCAGACCCAGTACTTC.

The V call is TRBV28, the J call TRBJ2-1; no reliable D call. The length of the CDR3 is 14 residues. Trimming shortened V by 5 bases and J by 8 bases, and 16 bases separated the two germline ends. Germline CDR1 reads MDHEN; CDR2 reads SYDVKM. CDR3 sequence (DNA): TGTGCCAGCAGTCCATACCGCGCCGGCGATGAGCAGTTCTTC. Its protein is CASSPYRAGDEQFF. The complete variable domain, with remaining parts taken from reference TRBV28 and TRBJ2-1, reads DVKVTQSSRYLVKRTGEKVFLECVQDMDHENMFWYRQDPGLGLRLIYFSYDVKMKEKGDIPEGYSVSREKKERFSLILESASTNQTSMYLCASSPYRAGDEQFFGPGTRLTVL.

The sample holds a few counts of this clonotype. The gene calls are TRBV29-1 and TRBJ2-3; tentative D call: TRBD2 (5 bases). CDR3 length: 14 amino acids. The germline V gene encodes CDR1 SQVTM and CDR2 ANQGSEA. The ends were cut back, 7 bases at V and 2 bases at J, with 16 bases in the middle. CDR3 bases: TGCAGCGGGGGAAAGGACTCCTACACAGATACGCAGTATTTT. Translation: CSGGKDSYTDTQYF.

CDR3 bases: TGTGCCAGCAGACAGGGTGGGACAACGAACACTGAAGCTTTCTTT. This sequence encodes CASRQGGTTNTEAFF. The rearrangement joins TRBV6-1 to TRBJ1-1; D perhaps matches TRBD1 (6 bases). The CDR3 has 15 residues. Per germline, CDR1 MNHNS and CDR2 SASEGT. V lost 6 bases, J lost 1 base, and 15 bases lay in between.

The chain has TRBV3-1 and TRBJ2-1; 9 bases are a match to TRBD2. The CDR3 covers 13 residues. The ends lost 0 bases at V and 16 bases at J; junction bases unmatched: 7. Germline V gene data show CDR1 as LGHDT and CDR2 as YNNKEL (reference sequence). The CDR3: CASSQDSGGRGFF. The DNA of the CDR3 is TGTGCCAGCAGCCAAGATAGCGGGGGCCGGGGTTTCTTC.

Concerning this clonotype: A single base separates this from a much larger clone, so it may be a read error. The gene calls are TRBV6-5 and TRBJ2-7; weak D call: TRBD2 (5 bases). Trimming took off 0 bases at V and 2 bases at J, with 8 bases between the two ends. The CDR3 is 14 residues long. Germline lookup yields CDR1 MNHEY and CDR2 SVGAGI. This CDR3 is CASSYSDWAYEQYF. The DNA of the CDR3 is TGTGCCAGCAGTTACTCGGACTGGGCCTACGAGCAGTACTTC.

This clonotype came up a few times. The chain carries TRBV20-1 and TRBJ2-2, with TRBD2 identical over 10 bases. CDR1 and CDR2 from the germline V gene are DFQATT and SNEGSKA (reference sequence). This CDR3 is built from 16 residues. The J segment lost 1 base and the V segment lost 6 bases, leaving 8 bases of the junction unmatched. As DNA, the CDR3 is TGCAGTGCAACTCAGCGGACTAGCGGGAACACCGGGGAGCTGTTTTTT. Amino acid sequence: CSATQRTSGNTGELFF.

This clonotype has only a few counts. The J gene is TRBJ2-2, the V gene TRBV2; tentatively, D is TRBD1 (6 bases). Germline lookup yields CDR1 SNHLY and CDR2 FYNNEI. The CDR3 contains 15 residues. V lost 5 bases, J lost 8 bases, and 18 bases lay in between. For the CDR3, the DNA is TGTGCCAGCAGTCGCCCGAAAGGACAGACGGGGGAGCTGTTTTTT. It specifies CASSRPKGQTGELFF.

This clonotype was counted between two and nine times. The chain employs TRBV6-4 and TRBJ2-1, with D hard to call. The germline CDR1 and CDR2 sequences are MRHNA and SNTAGT. The CDR3 totals 15 residues. With 3 bases removed from V and 0 bases from J, the gap between germline ends came to 9 bases. The CDR3 bases are TGTGCCAGCAGTGAGGGCTCGAGCTCCTACAATGAGCAGTTCTTC. Translating gives CASSEGSSSYNEQFF.

This rearrangement joins TRBV28 to TRBJ2-7, with D possibly matching TRBD1 (6 bases). Per the germline V gene, CDR1 is MDHEN and CDR2 is SYDVKM. This CDR3 region has 11 residues. In nucleotides, the CDR3 is TGTGCCAGCAGTCAGGGGCCCAGCATTACCGTC. Protein sequence: CASSQGPSITV.

This clonotype was counted at least ten times. The chain links TRBV18 to TRBJ1-1, with TRBD1 identical over 12 bases. CDR1 and CDR2 from the germline V gene are KGHSH and LQKENI. V lost 4 bases, J lost 0 bases, and 3 bases stayed unmatched. The length of the CDR3 is 16 residues. The CDR3 is CASSLGTGGLNTEAFF. DNA for the CDR3: TGTGCCAGCTCACTCGGGACAGGGGGCTTGAACACTGAAGCTTTCTTT.